The subject of this entry is one T cell receptor beta chain. Germline V CDR1 and CDR2: SGHNT, YYREEE (reference sequence). The CDR3 length is 17 residues. With 4 bases clipped from V and 2 bases from J, the junction kept 6 bases outside the gene matches. TCRdb keeps only in-frame clones here, not all; method: immunoSEQ multiplex PCR. The sample shows roughly 140,000 clones, around four fifths of them seen only once. The data derive from a study of blood T cell repertoires in COVID-19. The receptor's source is a human donor in a cohort sampled during active COVID-19. Sequencing was carried out using peripheral blood. This sequence joins TRBV5-4 and TRBJ2-2; 12 bases agree with TRBD2. CDR3 nucleotides: TGTGCCAGCAGCCACGGACTAGCGGGGCTTAACACCGGGGAGCTGTTTTTT. This encodes CASSHGLAGLNTGELFF.